The 13 T cell receptor beta chains listed next were all sequenced from one sample in a study of cytomegalovirus exposure and HLA in healthy donors. Use of 60 Vbeta and 13 Jbeta primers characterized the PCR. Clones were read by immunoSEQ multiplex PCR, and TCRdb kept only the in-frame ones, dropping some. The sample includes roughly 160,000 clones, 85% of them seen just once. Material: PBMCs. The receptor source for this set is a boy aged 2 to 9 in good health and CMV-seronegative.

This clone was recorded once. This chain joins TRBV6-1 and TRBJ1-4; a weak D match, TRBD1 (6 bases). Germline V gene lookup returns CDR1 MNHNS and CDR2 SASEGT. The CDR3 is made up of 15 amino acids. The germline V and J ends were trimmed by 4 bases and 8 bases, with 17 bases remaining between them. The CDR3 sequence is CASSAWDNGLEKLFF. Here the CDR3 DNA reads TGTGCCAGCAGTGCCTGGGACAATGGTCTGGAAAAACTGTTTTTT.

The rearrangement joins TRBV7-2 to TRBJ1-2; 8 positions match TRBD1. The germline V gene encodes CDR1 SGHTA and CDR2 FQGNSA. CDR3 length equals 13 residues. The V gene end was trimmed by 5 bases and the J gene end by 7 bases; junction bases not matched to a gene: 6. The CDR3 sequence is CASSIGQGRGYTF. Written as DNA, the CDR3 is TGTGCCAGCAGCATAGGACAGGGTCGTGGCTACACCTTC.

The chain joins TRBV19 to TRBJ1-1; 7 bases map to TRBD1. The V and J ends lost 8 bases and 5 bases, in that order; junction bases with no gene match: 17. CDR3 size: 16 residues. Germline-derived CDR1 and CDR2 are LNHDA and SQIVND (reference sequence). The CDR3 nucleotides read TGTGCCAGTTCAACCGACAGGGTGAGGGGATGGACTGAAGCTTTCTTT. Protein: CASSTDRVRGWTEAFF.

The chain carries TRBV19 and TRBJ1-2; no clear D. Looked up from germline, CDR1 is LNHDA and CDR2 is SQIVND (reference sequence). The CDR3 sequence is 14 residues long. The ends were cut back, 1 base at V and 0 bases at J, with 6 bases in the middle. The CDR3 here is CASSIALANYGYTF. The CDR3 DNA sequence: TGTGCCAGTAGTATAGCTCTAGCTAACTATGGCTACACCTTC.

The chain couples TRBV5-4 to TRBJ2-7, with D perhaps matching TRBD1 (6 bases). V was shortened by 4 bases and J by 5 bases, with 13 bases between the two germline ends. From germline, CDR1 is SGHNT and CDR2 YYREEE (reference sequence). This CDR3 has 13 residues. The CDR3 sequence is CASSVTGYDEQYF. CDR3 in DNA: TGTGCCAGCAGCGTTACAGGGTATGACGAGCAGTACTTC.

The chain has TRBV2 and TRBJ1-5, with D perhaps matching TRBD1 (6 bases). The germline CDR1 and CDR2 sequences are SNHLY and FYNNEI. V gave up 2 bases and J gave up 7 bases, with 27 bases separating them. The CDR3 is 19 amino acids. CDR3 nucleotide sequence: TGTGCCAGCAGTGAAATCCCGGGGTCGAGGCAGGGGATTCGGCAGCCCCAGCATTTT. Its translation is CASSEIPGSRQGIRQPQHF.

This clone was found once. The chain carries TRBV4-1 and TRBJ1-2, with 8 bases matching TRBD1. Germline CDR1 reads MGHRA; CDR2 reads YSYEKL. The CDR3 is 14 residues long. Losses at the gene ends were 8 bases for V and 4 bases for J; bases not matched to a gene: 9. This CDR3 reads CASANRGGVYGYTF. In nucleotides, the CDR3 is TGCGCCAGCGCGAACAGGGGGGGGGTCTATGGCTACACCTTC.

The chain recombines TRBV6-1 with TRBJ1-2, with 9 bases lining up with TRBD1. The CDR3 has 15 residues. V lost 6 bases, J lost 4 bases, and 9 bases stayed unmatched. Looked up from germline, CDR1 is MNHNS and CDR2 is SASEGT. DNA for the CDR3: TGTGCCAGCAGCTCAACGACAGGGGGTGGCTATGGCTACACCTTC. Amino acids: CASSSTTGGGYGYTF.

V gene TRBV5-1 combines with J gene TRBJ2-5; D is perhaps TRBD2 (6 bases). The CDR3 is 15 residues long. Per the germline V gene, CDR1 is SGHRS and CDR2 is YFSETQ. V was pared by 0 bases and J by 9 bases, with 18 bases between. This CDR3 reads CASSLEGPRREAQYF. As DNA, the CDR3 is TGCGCCAGCAGCTTGGAGGGACCCAGGAGGGAGGCCCAGTACTTC. The full variable domain, rest sourced from reference TRBV5-1 and TRBJ2-5, is KAGVTQTPRYLIKTRGQQVTLSCSPISGHRSVSWYQQTPGQGLQFLFEYFSETQRNKGNFPGRFSGRQFSNSRSEMNVSTLELGDSALYLCASSLEGPRREAQYFGPGTRLLVL.

The genes are TRBV7-9 and TRBJ2-7; 7 nucleotides match TRBD1. Per germline, CDR1 SEHNR and CDR2 FQNEAQ (reference sequence). The trim removed 5 bases at V and 5 bases at J, leaving 15 bases unmatched. The CDR3 has 16 amino acids. The CDR3 sequence is CASSTQNDRVSHEQYF. The CDR3 DNA is TGTGCCAGCAGCACCCAAAACGACAGGGTATCCCACGAGCAGTACTTC.

The chain recombines TRBV13 with TRBJ2-2; 13 positions agree with TRBD2. This CDR3 contains 17 residues. V was clipped by 5 bases and J by 7 bases; unmatched bases: 10. Per the germline V gene, CDR1 is PRHDT and CDR2 is FYEKMQ (reference sequence). CDR3 nucleotide sequence: TGTGCCAGCAGCGCAACTAGCGGGGGGGCCATCGGCGGGGAGCTGTTTTTT. Its protein product is CASSATSGGAIGGELFF.

J is TRBJ2-5 and V is TRBV5-6, with D possibly TRBD1 on 6 matching bases. With 4 bases removed from V and 5 bases from J, the gap between germline ends came to 21 bases. The CDR3 is made up of 16 amino acids. CDR1 SGHDT and CDR2 YYEEEE come from the germline V gene. The CDR3: CASSLSTGAKWETQYF. The CDR3 nucleotides are TGTGCCAGCAGCCTTTCGACAGGCGCAAAGTGGGAGACCCAGTACTTC.

The CDR3 loop is CASSTLPGGTEAFF. Here the CDR3 DNA reads TGTGCCAGTAGTACTCTGCCGGGGGGCACTGAAGCTTTCTTT. The genes are TRBV19 and TRBJ1-1, with D perhaps TRBD1 (5 bases). Germline assignment: CDR1 LNHDA and CDR2 SQIVND (reference sequence). The CDR3 has 14 amino acids. The V end lost 4 bases, the J end lost 4 bases, and 13 bases lay between the germline ends.